One sample yielded the 6 T cell receptor beta chains listed below, sequenced in a study of blood T cell repertoires in COVID-19. The repertoire was sequenced with immunoSEQ multiplex PCR; TCRdb's copy has only in-frame clones and lacks some. This sample yields about 200,000 clones, of which just under 85% are seen a single time; 0.95% belongs to the top ten. Sequenced input: peripheral blood. These receptors originate from a man in his sixties with COVID-19, enrolled during active disease.

The chain is built from TRBV7-7 and TRBJ2-5, with 13 bases lining up with TRBD2. The trim removed 5 bases at V and 5 bases at J, leaving 14 bases unmatched. The CDR3 has 18 residues. Germline CDR1 reads SSHAT; CDR2 reads FNYEAQ (reference sequence). In DNA form, the CDR3 reads TGTGCCAGCAGCCCCGGGACCCCGGGACTAGCGGGAAGGGAGACCCAGTACTTC. This gives the protein CASSPGTPGLAGRETQYF.

This clone was counted between two and nine times. Other nucleotide sequences from this sample produce the same CDR3. The chain combines TRBV12-3 or TRBV12-4 with TRBJ1-1; no clear D gene. The CDR3 loop spans 12 amino acids. Trimming stripped 1 base from V and 3 bases from J, with 3 bases between. In nucleotides, the CDR3 is TGTGCCAGCAGTTTAGACTACACTGAAGCTTTCTTT. This codes for CASSLDYTEAFF.

CDR3 DNA: TGTGCCAGCAGTGAAACGTCGGCAGGGGATGGCTACACCTTC. This gives the protein CASSETSAGDGYTF. The rearrangement joins TRBV6-1 to TRBJ1-2; D perhaps matches TRBD1 (6 bases). The CDR3 covers 14 residues. In germline, CDR1 is MNHNS, CDR2 SASEGT. Deletions cut 2 bases from V and 6 bases from J, with 13 bases between.

Details on this clone: The same CDR3 can be traced to other DNA sequences in this sample. V is TRBV3-1 (or the pseudogene TRBV3-2) and J is TRBJ1-3; D is unresolved. The ends were cut back, 4 bases at V and 1 base at J, with 2 bases in the middle. CDR3 size: 12 residues. Germline-derived CDR1 and CDR2 are LGHDT and YNNKEL (reference sequence). The CDR3 here is CASSPSGNTIYF. The DNA of the CDR3 is TGTGCCAGCAGCCCGTCTGGAAACACCATATATTTT.

This sequence joins TRBV9 and TRBJ2-3; D call uncertain. V dropped 3 bases and J dropped 4 bases, with 9 bases sitting between them. Germline V lookup: CDR1 SGDLS, CDR2 YYNGEE. CDR3 length equals 13 residues. CDR3 DNA sequence: TGTGCCAGCAGCGCGGTCCCCCCAGATACGCAGTATTTT. This encodes CASSAVPPDTQYF.

This clone was recorded once. The V and J genes are TRBV18 and TRBJ2-1, with D hard to call. The CDR3 spans 12 residues. Germline CDR1 KGHSH, CDR2 LQKENI. V lost 2 bases, J lost 8 bases, and 7 bases lay in between. CDR3 in amino acids: CASSPWADEQFF. Written as DNA, the CDR3 is TGTGCCAGCTCACCATGGGCAGATGAGCAGTTCTTC.